The 26 T cell receptor beta chains below come from one sample, sequenced in a study of cytomegalovirus exposure and HLA in healthy donors. The study ran its PCR with 60 Vbeta and 13 Jbeta primers. The data were produced by immunoSEQ multiplex PCR, yet TCRdb's version contains in-frame clones alone and is incomplete. Of 90,000 to 150,000 clones listed, less than 20% are singletons. Sequenced sample: PBMCs. These receptors were collected from a woman aged 18 to 35 in good health and CMV-seronegative.

This clone was seen a few times. The chain is built from TRBV30 and TRBJ2-3; D is perhaps TRBD1 (5 bases). Per the germline V gene, CDR1 is GTSNPN and CDR2 is SVGIG (reference sequence). This CDR3 comprises 13 residues. The CDR3 loop is CAATAPDTDTQYF. For the CDR3, the DNA is TGTGCTGCGACAGCACCCGATACAGATACGCAGTATTTT.

The V call is TRBV5-5, the J call TRBJ2-7; perhaps TRBD2 as D (6 bases). CDR3 length equals 14 residues. The germline V gene has CDR1 SGHKS and CDR2 YYEKEE (reference sequence). V lost 6 bases, J lost 2 bases, and 15 bases lay in between. CDR3 amino acids: CASKRAASTYEQYF. CDR3 coding DNA: TGTGCCAGCAAGCGGGCAGCCAGCACCTACGAGCAGTACTTC.

The chain is built from TRBV25-1 and TRBJ1-4; no firm D call. The CDR3 consists of 13 residues. V lost 8 bases and J lost 2, with 9 bases in between. From germline, CDR1 is MGHDK and CDR2 SYGVNS. The CDR3 DNA reads TGTGCCAGCGGCAGGCACACTAATGAAAAACTGTTTTTT. This encodes CASGRHTNEKLFF.

This clone was picked up a small number of times. V gene TRBV7-9 combines with J gene TRBJ1-1; 9 bases align to TRBD1. This CDR3 is 14 amino acids long. Looked up from germline, CDR1 is SEHNR and CDR2 is FQNEAQ (reference sequence). V shed 2 bases and J 7 bases; nucleotides not matched to a gene: 5. CDR3 coding DNA: TGTGCCAGCAGCTTAACAGGGGGCGCGGGTGAAGCTTTCTTT. It codes for CASSLTGGAGEAFF.

The table lists this clone with a few counts. V and J are TRBV6-5 and TRBJ2-1; 10 nucleotides match TRBD2. V shed 4 bases, J shed 0 bases, and the junction held 3 bases outside the gene matches. Germline V gives CDR1 MNHEY, CDR2 SVGAGI. The CDR3 totals 16 residues. CDR3 in amino acids: CASSSVAGGSYNEQFF. CDR3 nucleotides: TGTGCCAGCAGTTCCGTAGCGGGAGGCTCCTACAATGAGCAGTTCTTC.

V is TRBV9 and J is TRBJ2-5; weak D call: TRBD2 (5 bases). Trimming cost V 7 bases and J 1 base, with 8 bases left between them. The CDR3 runs to 12 residues. CDR1 and CDR2 (germline): SGDLS, YYNGEE. The CDR3 sequence is CASGAAQETQYF. CDR3 nucleotide sequence: TGTGCCAGCGGAGCGGCCCAAGAGACCCAGTACTTC.

The sample holds a few counts of this clone. This chain links TRBV19 with TRBJ1-5, with 8 nucleotides matching TRBD1. CDR3 length: 17 amino acids. Germline V gene data show CDR1 as LNHDA and CDR2 as SQIVND (reference sequence). After removal of 5 bases from V and 3 bases from J, the junction contained 12 bases not matched to a gene. CDR3 region: CASSSPDRDRHNQPQHF. The CDR3 DNA reads as TGTGCCAGTAGTTCACCGGACCGGGACAGGCACAATCAGCCCCAGCATTTT. The full variable domain, rest sourced from reference TRBV19 and TRBJ1-5, is DGGITQSPKYLFRKEGQNVTLSCEQNLNHDAMYWYRQDPGQGLRLIYYSQIVNDFQKGDIAEGYSVSREKKESFPLTVTSAQKNPTAFYLCASSSPDRDRHNQPQHFGDGTRLSIL.

The genes are TRBV27 and TRBJ2-7, with D unresolved. This CDR3 spans 14 amino acids. Germline CDR1 MNHEY, CDR2 SMNVEV (reference sequence). V dropped 5 bases and J dropped 6 bases, with 17 bases sitting between them. The CDR3 DNA follows: TGTGCCAGCAGTCCCGCGCGAGGTGTCCGCGAGCAGTACTTC. Protein: CASSPARGVREQYF.

Only a few counts were recorded for this clone. V gene TRBV11-2 combines with J gene TRBJ2-7; 9 nucleotides line up with TRBD1. The germline CDR1 and CDR2 sequences are SGHAT and FQNNGV. This CDR3 has 15 amino acids. The J segment lost 4 bases and the V segment lost 3 bases, leaving 7 bases of the junction unmatched. This CDR3 reads CASSLAGTGFYEQYF. The CDR3 DNA reads as TGTGCCAGCAGCTTGGCCGGGACAGGGTTTTACGAGCAGTACTTC. Supplemented by reference TRBV11-2 and TRBJ2-7, the full variable domain reads EAGVAQSPRYKIIEKRQSVAFWCNPISGHATLYWYQQILGQGPKLLIQFQNNGVVDDSQLPKDRFSAERLKGVDSTLKIQPAKLEDSAVYLCASSLAGTGFYEQYFGPGTRLTVT.

The gene calls are TRBV7-9 and TRBJ1-2; TRBD1 aligns across 10 bases. The CDR3 is 16 amino acids. CDR1 is SEHNR, CDR2 FQNEAQ, per germline (reference sequence). V shed 5 bases and J 7 bases; nucleotides not matched to a gene: 13. The CDR3: CASSKGTGTGVGGYTF. In DNA form, the CDR3 reads TGTGCCAGCAGCAAGGGGACCGGGACAGGGGTCGGTGGCTACACCTTC.

This clone turned up a few times. This sequence joins TRBV4-2 and TRBJ1-4, with D tentatively TRBD1 (5 bases). This CDR3 is built from 16 residues. V was clipped by 1 base and J by 4 bases, with 13 bases between them. Germline assignment: CDR1 LGHNA and CDR2 YNFKEQ. In DNA, the CDR3 is TGTGCCAGCAGCCAAGTCCAGGGATCGGGTAATGAAAAACTGTTTTTT. Residues: CASSQVQGSGNEKLFF.

This clone came up a few times. V gene TRBV29-1 combines with J gene TRBJ1-2; D perhaps matches TRBD1 (6 bases). Trimming shortened V by 6 bases and J by 3 bases, and 17 bases separated the two germline ends. CDR3 length: 14 amino acids. The germline CDR1 and CDR2 sequences are SQVTM and ANQGSEA. CDR3 residues: CSVANRARHYGYTF. In DNA, the CDR3 is TGCAGCGTCGCAAACAGGGCGAGACACTATGGCTACACCTTC.

The gene calls are TRBV27 and TRBJ1-1; TRBD1 aligns across 7 bases. The CDR3 runs 12 residues. The V gene end was trimmed by 8 bases and the J gene end by 1 base; junction bases not matched to a gene: 1. Germline CDR1 reads MNHEY; CDR2 reads SMNVEV (reference sequence). The CDR3 is CASRTGNTEAFF. The CDR3 DNA follows: TGTGCCAGCCGGACAGGGAACACTGAAGCTTTCTTT.

This clone has just a few counts. DNA for the CDR3: TGTGCCAGCAAACGGGTTGGTCAGCCCCAGCATTTT. Its translation: CASKRVGQPQHF. This chain joins TRBV2 and TRBJ1-5; no reliable D call. The CDR3 is 12 amino acids. Per germline, CDR1 SNHLY and CDR2 FYNNEI. V was cut by 7 bases and J by 6 bases, with 10 bases left in between.

A few counts support this clone. J is TRBJ1-1 and V is TRBV7-8; the match to TRBD1 covers 9 bases. Unmatched junction bases numbered 7, after V lost 3 bases and J lost 5 bases. The CDR3 covers 15 residues. Per germline, CDR1 SGHVS and CDR2 FQNEAQ. CDR3 amino acids: CASSFPRDRVTEAFF. In DNA, the CDR3 is TGTGCCAGCAGCTTCCCACGGGACAGGGTGACTGAAGCTTTCTTT.

V is TRBV6-1 and J is TRBJ1-5; 7 bases line up with TRBD1. Per the germline V gene, CDR1 is MNHNS and CDR2 is SASEGT. This CDR3 is 14 amino acids long. The junction had 6 bases not matched to a gene; V was cut back by 5 bases and J by 5 bases. CDR3 bases: TGTGCCAGCAGTCCCGACAGGGAGGATCAGCCCCAGCATTTT. As protein: CASSPDREDQPQHF.

This clone has just a few counts. The chain uses TRBV6-5 and TRBJ1-1; 8 positions match TRBD1. CDR1 MNHEY and CDR2 SVGAGI come from the germline V gene. CDR3 length: 15 residues. The junction had 6 bases not matched to a gene; V was cut back by 5 bases and J by 1 base. The CDR3 sequence is CASSPRDRTNTEAFF. CDR3 nucleotide sequence: TGTGCCAGCAGTCCGCGGGACAGGACGAACACTGAAGCTTTCTTT.

In its sample, this clone was seen a few times. The rearrangement links TRBV28 to TRBJ2-7; D unclear. Trimming took 6 bases from V and 3 from J, leaving 18 bases between them. CDR3 length equals 15 residues. The germline V gene encodes CDR1 MDHEN and CDR2 SYDVKM. The CDR3 sequence is CASSGPSGRYYEQYF. The CDR3 DNA is TGTGCCAGCAGCGGTCCATCAGGCAGGTACTACGAGCAGTACTTC.

This rearrangement joins TRBV4-1 to TRBJ1-2, with 9 nucleotides matching TRBD1. CDR1 MGHRA and CDR2 YSYEKL come from the germline V gene. The J segment lost 7 bases and the V segment lost 1 base, leaving 10 bases of the junction unmatched. The CDR3 loop spans 16 amino acids. Here the CDR3 DNA reads TGCGCCAGCAGCCAAGTACCGGGACAGGGATCTGGTGGCTACACCTTC. It is translated as CASSQVPGQGSGGYTF.

This clone was counted between two and nine times. This chain uses TRBV5-1 with TRBJ2-2; perhaps TRBD1 as D (5 bases). The CDR3 runs to 17 residues. Trimming removed 7 bases from V and 0 bases from J, with 19 bases in between. Germline lookup yields CDR1 SGHRS and CDR2 YFSETQ. Here the CDR3 reads CASRPRLTETNTGELFF. The CDR3 bases are TGCGCCAGCCGTCCTCGACTGACAGAAACGAACACCGGGGAGCTGTTTTTT.

This clone has a handful of counts. The chain links TRBV5-3 to TRBJ2-3; TRBD2 agrees at 9 bases. TRBV5-3 counts as an open reading frame of uncertain function. V shed 0 bases and J 4 bases; nucleotides not matched to a gene: 12. The CDR3 loop spans 18 amino acids. This chain's CDR3 is CARSLETARGGRADTQYF. In nucleotides, the CDR3 is TGTGCCAGAAGCTTGGAAACGGCGCGGGGGGGCAGGGCAGATACGCAGTATTTT.

This clone was observed a handful of times. The V gene is TRBV2, the J gene TRBJ2-7; 10 bases agree with TRBD2. J was trimmed by 4 bases and V by 3 bases; bases with no gene match: 9. Germline CDR1 and CDR2: SNHLY and FYNNEI. The CDR3 extends over 16 amino acids. The CDR3 DNA reads TGTGCCAGCAGTGACCCTGCTAGCGGGAGTTTGTACGAGCAGTACTTC. Its protein is CASSDPASGSLYEQYF.

V and J are TRBV28 and TRBJ1-3, with a weak D call TRBD1 (6 bases). V dropped 2 bases and J dropped 0 bases, with 8 bases sitting between them. Germline V gene data show CDR1 as MDHEN and CDR2 as SYDVKM. The CDR3 runs to 15 residues. CDR3 DNA: TGTGCCAGCAGTTTAACAGGGACCTCTGGAAACACCATATATTTT. Translating it yields CASSLTGTSGNTIYF.

This clone has more than one count but fewer than ten. The chain has TRBV30 and TRBJ2-1; D unresolved. The CDR3 is 12 amino acids. Germline CDR1 is GTSNPN and CDR2 is SVGIG (reference sequence). Trimming shortened V by 1 base and J by 6 bases, and 7 bases separated the two germline ends. DNA for the CDR3: TGTGCCTGGAGTGAACAGTCCAATGAGCAGTTCTTC. Protein product: CAWSEQSNEQFF.

A single count supports this clone. This rearrangement joins TRBV19 to TRBJ2-3; TRBD1 matches 8 bases. The CDR3 consists of 16 residues. Trimming at V came to 1 base and at J to 3 bases, leaving 6 bases not matched to a gene. Germline V gene lookup returns CDR1 LNHDA and CDR2 SQIVND (reference sequence). In DNA form, the CDR3 reads TGTGCCAGTAGTATAGTGGGGCAGGGGGCAACAGATACGCAGTATTTT. Translated: CASSIVGQGATDTQYF.

This clone has just a few counts. The chain has TRBV19 and TRBJ2-3; 8 bases are shared with TRBD1. CDR1 LNHDA and CDR2 SQIVND come from the germline V gene (reference sequence). Germline trimming cut 3 bases from V and 4 bases from J; bases unmatched to any gene: 3. The CDR3 spans 14 residues. CDR3 nucleotide sequence: TGTGCCAGTAGTATTGACAGGGGCGCAGATACGCAGTATTTT. It specifies CASSIDRGADTQYF. Based on the CDR3 plus reference TRBV19 and TRBJ2-3, the full variable domain is DGGITQSPKYLFRKEGQNVTLSCEQNLNHDAMYWYRQDPGQGLRLIYYSQIVNDFQKGDIAEGYSVSREKKESFPLTVTSAQKNPTAFYLCASSIDRGADTQYFGPGTRLTVL.